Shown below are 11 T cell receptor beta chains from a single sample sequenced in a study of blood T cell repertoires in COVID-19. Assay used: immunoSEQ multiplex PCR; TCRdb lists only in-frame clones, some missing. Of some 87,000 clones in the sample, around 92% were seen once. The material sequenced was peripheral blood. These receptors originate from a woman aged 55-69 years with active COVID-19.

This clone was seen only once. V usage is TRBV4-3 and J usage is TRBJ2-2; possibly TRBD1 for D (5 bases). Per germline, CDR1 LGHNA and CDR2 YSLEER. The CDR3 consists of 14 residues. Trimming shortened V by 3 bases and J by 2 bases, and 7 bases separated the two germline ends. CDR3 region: CASSHRTNTGELFF. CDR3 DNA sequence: TGCGCCAGCAGCCATAGGACAAACACCGGGGAGCTGTTTTTT.

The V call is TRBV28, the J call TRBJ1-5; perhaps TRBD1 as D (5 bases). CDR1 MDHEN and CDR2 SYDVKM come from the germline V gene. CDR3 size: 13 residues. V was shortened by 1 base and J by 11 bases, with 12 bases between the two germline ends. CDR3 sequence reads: CASSLSQPGSQHF. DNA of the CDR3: TGTGCCAGCAGTTTATCCCAACCAGGGTCCCAGCATTTT.

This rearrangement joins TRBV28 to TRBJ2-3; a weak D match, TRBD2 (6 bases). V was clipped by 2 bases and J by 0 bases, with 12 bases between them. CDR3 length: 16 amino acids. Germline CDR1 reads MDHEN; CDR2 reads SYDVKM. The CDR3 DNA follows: TGTGCCAGCAGTTTAGCGGGGCCTTACAGCACAGATACGCAGTATTTT. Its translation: CASSLAGPYSTDTQYF.

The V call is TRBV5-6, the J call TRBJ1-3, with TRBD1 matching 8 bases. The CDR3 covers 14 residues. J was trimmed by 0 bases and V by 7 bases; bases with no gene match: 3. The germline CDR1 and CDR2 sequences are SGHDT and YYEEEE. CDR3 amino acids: CASLDRVSGNTIYF. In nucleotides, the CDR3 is TGTGCCAGCCTGGACAGGGTCTCTGGAAACACCATATATTTT.

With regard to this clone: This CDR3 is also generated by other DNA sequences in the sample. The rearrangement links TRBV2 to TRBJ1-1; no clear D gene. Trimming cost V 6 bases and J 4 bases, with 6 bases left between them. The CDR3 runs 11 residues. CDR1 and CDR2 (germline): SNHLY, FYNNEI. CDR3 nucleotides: TGTGCCAGCAGCGACATCACTGAAGCTTTCTTT. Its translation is CASSDITEAFF. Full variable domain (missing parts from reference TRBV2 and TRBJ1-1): EPEVTQTPSHQVTQMGQEVILRCVPISNHLYFYWYRQILGQKVEFLVSFYNNEISEKSEIFDDQFSVERPDGSNFTLKIRSTKLEDSAMYFCASSDITEAFFGQGTRLTVV.

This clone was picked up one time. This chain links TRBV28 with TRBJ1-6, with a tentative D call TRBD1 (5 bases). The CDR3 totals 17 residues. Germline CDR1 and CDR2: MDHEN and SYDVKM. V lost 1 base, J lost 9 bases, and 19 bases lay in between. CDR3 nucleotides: TGTGCCAGCAGTTTATTCTCGAGCCCGACAGCCAGTTCACCCCTCCACTTT. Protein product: CASSLFSSPTASSPLHF.

CDR3 region: CASSYQGHAVHEQYF. CDR3 nucleotide sequence: TGTGCCAGCAGTTACCAGGGACATGCCGTCCACGAGCAGTACTTC. The V call is TRBV6-5, the J call TRBJ2-7; D is perhaps TRBD1 (6 bases). With 2 bases removed from V and 5 bases from J, the gap between germline ends came to 16 bases. This CDR3 has 15 residues. Germline V CDR1 and CDR2: MNHEY, SVGAGI.

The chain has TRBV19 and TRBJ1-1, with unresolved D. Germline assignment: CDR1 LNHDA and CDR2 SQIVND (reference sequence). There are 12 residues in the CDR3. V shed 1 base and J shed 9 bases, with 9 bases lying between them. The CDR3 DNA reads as TGTGCCAGTAGTATAGCCCGGACTCAAGCTTTCTTT. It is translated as CASSIARTQAFF.

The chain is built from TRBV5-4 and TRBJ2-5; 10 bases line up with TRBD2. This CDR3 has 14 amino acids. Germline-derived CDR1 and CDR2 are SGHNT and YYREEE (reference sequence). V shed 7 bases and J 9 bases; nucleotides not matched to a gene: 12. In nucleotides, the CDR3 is TGTGCCAGCCGAGTAGCGGGAGGCCGGGGGGCCCAGTACTTC. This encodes CASRVAGGRGAQYF.

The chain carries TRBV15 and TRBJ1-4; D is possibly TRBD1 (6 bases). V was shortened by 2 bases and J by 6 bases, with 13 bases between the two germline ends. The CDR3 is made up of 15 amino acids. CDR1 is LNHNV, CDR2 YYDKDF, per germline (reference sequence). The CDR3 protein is CATSRLTGWYEKLFF. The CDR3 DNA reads TGTGCCACCAGCAGACTGACAGGATGGTATGAAAAACTGTTTTTT.

The CDR3 region is CASSLSGLDTEAFF. CDR3 in DNA: TGTGCCAGCAGTTTATCAGGGCTCGACACTGAAGCTTTCTTT. V and J are TRBV28 and TRBJ1-1, with D possibly TRBD1 on 5 matching bases. The CDR3 sequence is 14 residues long. CDR1 and CDR2 (germline): MDHEN, SYDVKM. V dropped 1 base and J dropped 3 bases, with 9 bases sitting between them.